The 21 T cell receptor beta chains below were found in one sample sequenced in a study of cytomegalovirus exposure and HLA in healthy donors. Use of 60 Vbeta and 13 Jbeta primers characterized the PCR. TCRdb keeps only in-frame clones here, not all; method: immunoSEQ multiplex PCR. Its listing shows over 75,000 clones. The sequenced sample was PBMCs. These receptors were obtained from a girl aged 5-17 years in good health and CMV-seropositive.

V is TRBV7-6 and J is TRBJ1-1; perhaps TRBD1 as D (5 bases). Per the germline V gene, CDR1 is SGHVS and CDR2 is FNYEAQ. Trimming cost V 5 bases and J 0 bases, with 13 bases left between them. The CDR3 runs to 15 residues. CDR3 nucleotides: TGTGCCAGCAGCGCCGGTCAGGGTTTGAACACTGAAGCTTTCTTT. Amino acids: CASSAGQGLNTEAFF.

The gene calls are TRBV6-1 and TRBJ2-7, with a weak D call TRBD1 (6 bases). Germline lookup yields CDR1 MNHNS and CDR2 SASEGT. V was cut by 1 base and J by 5 bases, with 12 bases left in between. The CDR3 runs to 14 residues. CDR3 protein: CASSEVGRGHEQYF. The CDR3 coding sequence is TGTGCCAGCAGTGAAGTTGGCAGGGGCCACGAGCAGTACTTC.

The chain is built from TRBV6-1 and TRBJ1-5; TRBD1 might be the D (5 bases). V shed 6 bases and J shed 5 bases, with 14 bases lying between them. Germline values: CDR1 MNHNS, CDR2 SASEGT. The CDR3 totals 14 residues. The CDR3 DNA reads TGTGCCAGCAGGGAGGGGAGCCTCCATCAGCCCCAGCATTTT. Translated: CASREGSLHQPQHF.

With regard to this clone: A junction end diverges from the germline sequence, so it may reflect a read error. The rearrangement uses TRBV29-1 and TRBJ2-7, with D possibly matching TRBD1 (5 bases). This CDR3 has 15 residues. Germline V lookup: CDR1 SQVTM, CDR2 ANQGSEA. CDR3 loop: CSVAKGLGYSYEQSF. The CDR3 region has the DNA TGCAGCGTCGCGAAGGGGTTAGGATACTCCTACGAGCAGTCCTTC.

Turning to this clone: This sample also contains other DNA sequences that code for the same CDR3. The chain combines TRBV9 with TRBJ1-6; D is perhaps TRBD1 (5 bases). This CDR3 is built from 14 residues. The V and J ends lost 6 bases and 7 bases respectively, with 14 bases between them. From germline, CDR1 is SGDLS and CDR2 YYNGEE. The CDR3 DNA is TGTGCCAGCAACACGGGGGAGGCCAATTCACCCCTCCACTTT. Translation: CASNTGEANSPLHF.

The rearrangement links TRBV15 to TRBJ1-5, with 8 bases aligning to TRBD1. V lost 4 bases and J lost 2; bases outside the gene matches: 7. CDR1 is LNHNV and CDR2 is YYDKDF in the germline V gene (reference sequence). This CDR3 has 16 amino acids. This CDR3 reads CATSIGRGPGNQPQHF. CDR3 bases: TGTGCCACCAGCATAGGCAGGGGGCCGGGCAATCAGCCCCAGCATTTT.

The chain employs TRBV7-3 and TRBJ2-3; 8 bases map to TRBD2. Germline V CDR1 and CDR2: SGHTA, FQGTGA. CDR3 length equals 16 residues. V shed 1 base, J shed 1 base, and the junction held 4 bases outside the gene matches. In nucleotides, the CDR3 is TGTGCCAGCAGCTTAATCGGGGGGGGCCGCACAGATACGCAGTATTTT. Amino acid sequence: CASSLIGGGRTDTQYF.

The gene calls are TRBV30 and TRBJ1-5; a possible D gene is TRBD1 (6 bases). The CDR3 totals 16 residues. Germline CDR1 and CDR2: GTSNPN and SVGIG (reference sequence). The V end lost 2 bases, the J end lost 5 bases, and 19 bases lay between the germline ends. CDR3 protein: CAWSNLPGTPDQPQHF. CDR3 in DNA: TGTGCCTGGAGTAATTTGCCCGGGACACCAGATCAGCCCCAGCATTTT.

The rearrangement links TRBV7-2 to TRBJ1-6; 7 bases line up with TRBD1. CDR1 and CDR2 (germline): SGHTA, FQGNSA. The CDR3 runs to 15 residues. With V trimmed by 8 bases and J by 0 bases, 4 bases remained unmatched. As DNA, the CDR3 is TGTGCCAGCGTTGGACAGGACTCCTATAATTCACCCCTCCACTTT. Its translation is CASVGQDSYNSPLHF.

This chain joins TRBV5-1 and TRBJ2-3; a possible D gene is TRBD2 (6 bases). Trimming took 5 bases from V and 0 from J, leaving 13 bases between them. The CDR3 spans 15 residues. Germline lookup yields CDR1 SGHRS and CDR2 YFSETQ. The CDR3 DNA is TGCGCCAGCAGGTCCGGGACTCAAAGCACAGATACGCAGTATTTT. This translates into CASRSGTQSTDTQYF.

The chain recombines TRBV6-5 with TRBJ2-1; D ambiguous. From germline, CDR1 is MNHEY and CDR2 SVGAGI. The CDR3 consists of 11 residues. Trimming removed 6 bases from V and 7 bases from J, with 7 bases in between. CDR3 bases: TGTGCCAGCAGGAGCCGAAATGAGCAGTTCTTC. The encoded protein is CASRSRNEQFF.

The rearrangement uses TRBV5-4 and TRBJ1-1; D is ambiguous. V lost 1 base to trimming and J lost 8 bases, with 9 bases between them. This CDR3 is 12 amino acids long. Germline V lookup: CDR1 SGHNT, CDR2 YYREEE (reference sequence). CDR3 DNA sequence: TGTGCCAGCAGCTTGAGTCCCAGGGAAGCTTTCTTT. It translates to CASSLSPREAFF.

The chain combines TRBV5-1 with TRBJ1-5; 8 bases map to TRBD1. The germline CDR1 and CDR2 sequences are SGHRS and YFSETQ. The CDR3 length is 15 residues. Trimming at V came to 2 bases and at J to 7 bases, leaving 8 bases not matched to a gene. CDR3 sequence: CASSFSGQGEQPQHF. The CDR3 nucleotides read TGCGCCAGCAGCTTCTCTGGACAGGGAGAACAGCCCCAGCATTTT.

The chain employs TRBV4-2 and TRBJ2-1, with 11 bases fitting TRBD2. Germline values: CDR1 LGHNA, CDR2 YNFKEQ. The CDR3 consists of 15 residues. V gave up 2 bases and J gave up 3 bases; unmatched junction bases: 0. CDR3: CASSQLAGGYNEQFF. Written as DNA, the CDR3 is TGTGCCAGCAGCCAACTAGCGGGGGGCTACAATGAGCAGTTCTTC.

The genes are TRBV7-2 and TRBJ2-7; possible D gene TRBD2, 5 bases. The CDR3 has 15 amino acids. Trimming stripped 0 bases from V and 4 bases from J, with 13 bases between. Germline V lookup: CDR1 SGHTA, CDR2 FQGNSA. The CDR3 sequence: CASSLARRRLYEQYF. The CDR3, as DNA: TGTGCCAGCAGCTTAGCGCGCCGCCGACTATACGAGCAGTACTTC.

The chain links TRBV9 to TRBJ2-2; 12 nucleotides agree with TRBD2. Germline V gives CDR1 SGDLS, CDR2 YYNGEE. V lost 4 bases to trimming and J lost 5 bases; unmatched junction nucleotides: 15. The CDR3 is 19 amino acids. The CDR3 reads CASSPRLAGDLRGTGELFF. For the CDR3, the DNA is TGTGCCAGCAGCCCGAGACTAGCGGGGGACCTAAGAGGGACCGGGGAGCTGTTTTTT.

The CDR3 loop reads CASWTGGRTDTQYF. DNA for the CDR3: TGCGCCAGCTGGACGGGGGGGCGAACAGATACGCAGTATTTT. This sequence joins TRBV10-2 and TRBJ2-3; 8 bases are a match to TRBD2. This CDR3 is built from 14 residues. The J segment lost 3 bases and the V segment lost 8 bases, leaving 7 bases of the junction unmatched. In germline, CDR1 is WSHSY, CDR2 SAAADI.

The chain recombines TRBV30 with TRBJ2-1; 7 bases are shared with TRBD1. The CDR3 contains 12 residues. With V trimmed by 5 bases and J by 5 bases, 3 bases remained unmatched. Germline V CDR1 and CDR2: GTSNPN, SVGIG (reference sequence). DNA for the CDR3: TGTGCCTGGGCCGGGACAGACAATGAGCAGTTCTTC. This translates into CAWAGTDNEQFF.

The V gene is TRBV19, the J gene TRBJ2-1, with 9 nucleotides matching TRBD1. Losses at the gene ends were 6 bases for V and 5 bases for J; bases not matched to a gene: 5. Germline-derived CDR1 and CDR2 are LNHDA and SQIVND (reference sequence). The CDR3 consists of 14 residues. CDR3 loop: CASRTGGADNEQFF. As DNA, the CDR3 is TGTGCCAGTAGAACAGGGGGCGCCGACAATGAGCAGTTCTTC.

V usage is TRBV28 and J usage is TRBJ2-6; 11 bases are a match to TRBD1. The CDR3 has 18 residues. Trimming took 1 base from V and 1 from J; bases not matched to a gene: 3. Germline assignment: CDR1 MDHEN and CDR2 SYDVKM. For the CDR3, the DNA is TGTGCCAGCAGTTTATTTGGGGACAGGGGGTCTGGGGCCAACGTCCTGACTTTC. Its translation: CASSLFGDRGSGANVLTF.

The chain uses TRBV13 and TRBJ2-7; D possibly corresponds to TRBD1 (6 bases). This CDR3 has 14 residues. CDR1 and CDR2 from the germline V gene are PRHDT and FYEKMQ (reference sequence). V was shortened by 0 bases and J by 2 bases, with 8 bases between the two germline ends. The CDR3 spells CASSLGGGAYEQYF. CDR3 sequence (DNA): TGTGCCAGCAGCTTAGGAGGGGGTGCCTACGAGCAGTACTTC.